This T cell receptor (beta chain) derives from a study of blood T cells in healthy people across ages. A second roughly 6 to 11 cycle PCR used barcoded and J-beta primers. A template-switch adaptor containing 12 random nucleotides labeled each cDNA molecule. From each sample, at least 3 million paired-end reads containing CDR3 were obtained. In TCRdb, the 5' RACE reads were re-called with MiXCR into one record per CDR3 protein. This sample has over 600,000 distinct CDR3 sequences; 56% occur once, and the top ten carry roughly 26%. Study-wide points: A conclusive naive versus antigen-experienced comparison was prevented by the unsorted PBMCs.

V lost 3 bases and J lost 4; bases outside the gene matches: 6. The CDR3 runs to 14 residues. CDR1 is DFQATT, CDR2 SNEGSKA, per germline (reference sequence). There were healthy Caucasian individuals from Russia, aged roughly 6 to 90, serving as donors. About this clonotype: The antigen is not known.

This sequence joins TRBV20-1 and TRBJ2-7; 10 bases are a match to TRBD2. The sample taken for sequencing was blood. The sequence was obtained from a man aged 40-49 years in good health. CDR3 loop: CSARSGLAAYEQYF. The CDR3 coding sequence is TGCAGTGCTAGGTCTGGACTAGCGGCATACGAGCAGTACTTC.